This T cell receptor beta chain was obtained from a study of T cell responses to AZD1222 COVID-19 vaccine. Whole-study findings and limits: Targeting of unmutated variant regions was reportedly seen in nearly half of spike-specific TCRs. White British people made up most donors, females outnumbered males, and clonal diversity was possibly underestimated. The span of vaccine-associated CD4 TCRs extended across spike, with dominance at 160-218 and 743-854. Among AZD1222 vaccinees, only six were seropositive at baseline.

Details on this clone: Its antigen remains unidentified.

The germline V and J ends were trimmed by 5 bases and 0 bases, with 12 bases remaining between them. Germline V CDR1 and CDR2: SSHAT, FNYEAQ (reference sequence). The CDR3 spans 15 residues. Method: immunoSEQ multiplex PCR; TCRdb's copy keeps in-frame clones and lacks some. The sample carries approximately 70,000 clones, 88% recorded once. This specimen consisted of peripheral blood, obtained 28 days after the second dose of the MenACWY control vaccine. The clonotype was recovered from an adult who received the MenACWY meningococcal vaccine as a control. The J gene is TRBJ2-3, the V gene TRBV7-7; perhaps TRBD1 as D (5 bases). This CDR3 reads CASSMGQGSTDTQYF. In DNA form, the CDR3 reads TGTGCCAGCAGCATGGGGCAGGGAAGCACAGATACGCAGTATTTT.